Shown below are 30 T cell receptor beta chains from a single sample sequenced in a study of tumor-infiltrating lymphocytes in primary liver carcinoma (dated by TCRdb to about 2017). Sequencing relied on an Illumina HiSeq 2500. Using a constant-region primer and ProtoScript II reverse transcriptase, TCRbeta-specific cDNA was reverse-transcribed from 400 to 550 ng total RNA. Construction of the TCRbeta libraries relied on three nested rounds of multiplex PCR, following a slightly modified ARM-PCR procedure. The first two PCR rounds used multiplex TRBV1-TRBV30 forward primers with a Cbeta reverse primer, each for around 10 cycles. TCRdb reprocessing: public reads trimmed at Q25 with fastp, clones called with MiXCR, in-frame beta chains kept. Identical CDR3 protein sequences are pooled into one entry, listed with their most common genes and DNA. In all, the sample holds 300,000 to 400,000 distinct CDR3 sequences, and approximately 64% of those were seen once. Roughly 6% of the sample goes to the ten largest clones.

Blood RNA was extracted from unsorted whole blood with TRIzol reagent; germline DNA came from the DNeasy Blood & Tissue kit. What was sequenced was peripheral blood. The source of these receptors is a man aged 40-49 years with primary liver carcinoma and hepatitis B virus infection.

This chain connects TRBV12-3 or TRBV12-4 to TRBJ1-1; D is unresolved. This CDR3 is 14 amino acids long. CDR3 residues: CDNSLTTATTEAFF. The DNA of the CDR3 is TGTGACAACAGTTTGACGACGGCAACCACTGAAGCTTTCTTT.

Notes on this clonotype: A much larger clone sits a single nucleotide away, making a read error possible. This chain links TRBV6-5 with TRBJ2-1; 14 nucleotides line up with TRBD2. From germline, CDR1 is MNHEY and CDR2 SVGAGI. The CDR3 consists of 15 residues. Here the CDR3 DNA reads TGTGCCAGGAGTTACGAAGGACTAGCGGGAGGTGAGCAGTTCTTC. This gives the protein CARSYEGLAGGEQFF.

On this clonotype itself: Possible read error: a much larger clone is one base away. The V call is TRBV6-6, the J call TRBJ1-3, with D maybe TRBD1 (5 bases). This CDR3 spans 15 amino acids. With 6 bases removed from V and 3 bases from J, the gap between germline ends came to 15 bases. Germline V lookup: CDR1 MNHNY, CDR2 SVGAGI (reference sequence). CDR3 loop: CASSPRTKNGNTIYF. The CDR3 DNA sequence: TGTGCCAGCAGCCCCCGGACAAAAAATGGAAACACCATATATTTT.

CDR3 sequence: CASGRTGAGTDTQYF. The DNA for the CDR3 is TGTGCCAGCGGCCGGACAGGGGCAGGCACAGATACGCAGTATTTT. V gene TRBV11-2 combines with J gene TRBJ2-3; 9 bases match TRBD1. The CDR3 has 15 residues. Per germline, CDR1 SGHAT and CDR2 FQNNGV. The ends lost 8 bases at V and 1 base at J; junction bases unmatched: 7.

V is TRBV28 and J is TRBJ1-2, with unresolved D. Trimming took off 3 bases at V and 2 bases at J, with 7 bases between the two ends. This CDR3 comprises 13 residues. Germline V gene sequence: CDR1 MDHEN, CDR2 SYDVKM. CDR3 DNA: TGTGCCAGCAGTTTTACCCTGAACTATGGCTACACCTTC. Amino acids: CASSFTLNYGYTF.

In this sample, this clonotype turned up many times. The CDR3 loop is CSVEFSLAETSKDRSYNEQFF. CDR3 in DNA: TGCAGCGTTGAGTTTAGCCTAGCGGAGACCTCCAAGGATCGCTCCTACAATGAGCAGTTCTTC. V is TRBV29-1 and J is TRBJ2-1; 7 bases map to TRBD2. The CDR3 is made up of 21 amino acids. CDR1 is SQVTM, CDR2 ANQGSEA, per germline. J lost 0 bases, V lost 3 bases, and 23 bases had no gene match.

On this clonotype: This may be a read error, as it is one base from a much larger clone. CDR3 in amino acids: CASTIAHPGARGTGQLFF. In nucleotides, the CDR3 is TGTGCCAGCACCATAGCCCATCCAGGGGCCAGGGGCACCGGGCAGCTGTTTTTT. The chain uses TRBV6-2 or TRBV6-3 and TRBJ2-2, with a tentative D call TRBD1 (6 bases). The CDR3 runs 18 residues. The germline V gene encodes CDR1 MNHEY and CDR2 SVGEGT.

Regarding this clonotype: A junction boundary mismatches the germline segment, possibly from a read error. The chain links TRBV11-2 to TRBJ2-1; 12 bases are a match to TRBD2. In germline, CDR1 is SGHAT, CDR2 FQNNGV. The CDR3 covers 21 residues. The chain's CDR3 is CVSSLDYGGWLAGGIYIEQFF. In nucleotides, the CDR3 is TGTGTCAGCAGCTTAGATTACGGGGGCTGGCTAGCGGGAGGGATCTACATTGAGCAGTTCTTC.

At least ten counts were recorded for this clonotype. This chain uses TRBV12-3 or TRBV12-4 with TRBJ2-1, with no clear D. Trimming stripped 6 bases from V and 1 base from J, with 10 bases between. This CDR3 has 14 residues. As DNA, the CDR3 is TGTGCCAGCAGCCTCTTACGTTCCTACAATGAGCAGTTCTTC. Protein product: CASSLLRSYNEQFF.

This clonotype appeared a single time. Since the CDR3 does not end with the conserved phenylalanine or tryptophan, this likely comes from a read error. The CDR3 loop is CASSYIPGTEAFS. CDR3 nucleotides: TGTGCCAGCAGCTACATCCCGGGCACTGAAGCTTTCTCT. The chain is built from TRBV11-3 and TRBJ1-1; the D is unclear. Trimming removed 4 bases from V and 4 bases from J, with 10 bases in between. The CDR3 has 13 residues. Germline CDR1 reads SGHNT; CDR2 reads YENEEA.

This clonotype came up many times. This chain joins TRBV29-1 and TRBJ2-7, with D tentatively TRBD2 (6 bases). The germline V and J ends were trimmed by 4 bases and 4 bases, with 14 bases remaining between them. Per germline, CDR1 SQVTM and CDR2 ANQGSEA. The CDR3 is made up of 13 amino acids. The CDR3 sequence is CSVGAGPRYEQYF. The CDR3 nucleotides are TGCAGCGTTGGAGCGGGTCCGAGATACGAGCAGTACTTC.

This chain joins TRBV6-1 and TRBJ2-7; tentative D call: TRBD2 (5 bases). The germline V gene has CDR1 MNHNS and CDR2 SASEGT. The V and J ends lost 7 bases and 2 bases respectively, with 12 bases between them. The CDR3 has 13 residues. CDR3 DNA: TGTGCCAGCACGGCGTGGGAGACCTACGAGCAGTACTTC. As protein: CASTAWETYEQYF.

The V and J genes are TRBV20-1 and TRBJ2-1; weak D call: TRBD2 (5 bases). This CDR3 is 14 amino acids long. V lost 4 bases and J 2 bases, leaving 12 bases between the germline ends. Looked up from germline, CDR1 is DFQATT and CDR2 is SNEGSKA (reference sequence). In nucleotides, the CDR3 is TGCAGTGCTACTAGCAGGACGGCCTACAATGAGCAGTTCTTC. Its protein product is CSATSRTAYNEQFF.

The gene calls are TRBV28 and TRBJ2-2; 9 positions agree with TRBD1. The V gene's germline CDR1 is MDHEN and CDR2 SYDVKM. This CDR3 is 15 amino acids long. V lost 7 bases and J lost 6; bases outside the gene matches: 9. The CDR3 spells CASTFRDRAAGELFF. The DNA for the CDR3 is TGTGCCAGCACCTTCCGGGACAGGGCCGCCGGGGAGCTGTTTTTT.

DNA for the CDR3: TGTGCCATCAGTGTGGCTGGACAGACAGACAACACCTACGAGCAGTACTTC. The encoded protein is CAISVAGQTDNTYEQYF. The chain is built from TRBV10-3 and TRBJ2-7; a possible D gene is TRBD1 (6 bases). The V gene lost 4 bases and the J gene lost 2 bases, with 21 bases spanning the gap. The V gene's germline CDR1 is ENHRY and CDR2 SYGVKD. This CDR3 has 17 residues.

About this clonotype itself: This may be a read error: a much more frequent sequence differs by one nucleotide. This chain links TRBV5-6 with TRBJ2-5, with TRBD2 matching over 7 bases. The CDR3 totals 14 residues. CDR1 and CDR2 (germline): SGHDT, YYEEEE. V lost 4 bases, J lost 4 bases, and 7 bases stayed unmatched. CDR3 protein: CASSKPSGVETQYF. The CDR3 region has the DNA TGTGCCAGCAGCAAACCTAGCGGAGTAGAGACCCAGTACTTC.

As concerns this clonotype: This could be a read error, since a much larger clone is one nucleotide away. The chain carries TRBV6-2 or TRBV6-3 and TRBJ2-7, with a weak D call TRBD2 (6 bases). Germline CDR1 is MNHEY and CDR2 is SVGEGT. The length of the CDR3 is 13 residues. Trimming took off 6 bases at V and 3 bases at J, with 12 bases between the two ends. CDR3 nucleotide sequence: TGTGCCAGCAGCGGACGGGGGATCTACGAGCAGTACTTC. It is translated as CASSGRGIYEQYF.

To note about this clonotype: A much larger clone differs by one base, so this may be a read error. The chain employs TRBV12-3 or TRBV12-4 and TRBJ1-6, with TRBD1 as a possible D gene (5 bases). The CDR3 totals 15 residues. CDR3: CATTDRLTAFSPFHF. The CDR3 region has the DNA TGTGCCACCACGGACCGATTGACAGCCTTTTCACCCTTCCACTTT.

Regarding this clonotype: Compared with germline, one end of the junction differs, possibly owing to a read error. V gene TRBV6-2 or TRBV6-3 combines with J gene TRBJ1-2; D is possibly TRBD1 (5 bases). The CDR3 runs to 17 residues. Germline CDR1 is MNHEY and CDR2 is SVGEGT. CDR3 bases: TGTGCCAGCAGTTTGCGGACCCTAGGGGTATCTAACTATGGCTGCACCTTC. Protein sequence: CASSLRTLGVSNYGCTF.

Note on this clonotype: At one end, the junction sequence differs from germline, possibly due to a read error. The chain is built from TRBV6-6 and TRBJ2-5, with 10 bases that match TRBD1. Germline V gene sequence: CDR1 MNHNY, CDR2 SVGAGI (reference sequence). The CDR3 sequence is 15 residues long. The CDR3 bases are TGTGCCAGCAGTTGGGGGACAGGGGTGCAAGGGACCCAGTACTTC. Amino acid sequence: CASSWGTGVQGTQYF.

The sample holds many counts of this clonotype. J is TRBJ1-1 and V is TRBV6-2 or TRBV6-3, with D tentatively TRBD1 (6 bases). Germline CDR1 reads MNHEY; CDR2 reads SVGEGT. V lost 2 bases to trimming and J lost 4 bases, with 20 bases between them. This CDR3 comprises 17 residues. CDR3 DNA sequence: TGTGCCAGCAGTTACACCCGACCGGGGGCGGTTGGCACTGAAGCTTTCTTT. The encoded protein is CASSYTRPGAVGTEAFF.

CDR3: CSVGGSDEQYF. CDR3 nucleotides: TGCAGCGTTGGAGGGAGCGACGAGCAGTACTTC. This chain uses TRBV29-1 with TRBJ2-7; TRBD2 might be the D (5 bases). The germline V gene has CDR1 SQVTM and CDR2 ANQGSEA. The CDR3 is 11 amino acids. V was shortened by 4 bases and J by 5 bases, with 9 bases between the two germline ends.

To note about this clonotype: A read error may be the cause here, since a much bigger clone is one base away. The gene calls are TRBV4-2 and TRBJ2-2; TRBD2 is a possible D gene (5 bases). Germline-derived CDR1 and CDR2 are LGHNA and YNFKEQ. Trimming removed 6 bases at V and 10 bases at J, with 30 bases between. This CDR3 is 18 amino acids long. The CDR3 region has the DNA TGTGCCAGCAGTCTGCATGCAGGCGACATTACCACCGGGGAGGAGCTGTTTTTT. Its protein product is CASSLHAGDITTGEELFF.

Concerning this clonotype itself: The conserved final phenylalanine or tryptophan is absent from the CDR3, which likely points to a read error. The DNA is omitted, as the CDR3 cannot be located on it reliably, and the CDR3 follows TCRdb's listing. The chain carries TRBV11-2 and TRBJ2-7; the DNA was not used to check the table's D call, TRBD2. The CDR3 length is 15 residues, termini included. Per germline, CDR1 SGHAT and CDR2 FQNNGV. The CDR3 loop is CASSTGTSGWYEQYL.

Points on this clonotype: A much larger clone differs from this one at a single base, so this may be a read error. V and J are TRBV6-2 or TRBV6-3 and TRBJ2-7; D is perhaps TRBD2 (5 bases). CDR1 and CDR2 from the germline V gene are MNHEY and SVGEGT. The CDR3 is made up of 14 amino acids. The V end was cut by 7 bases, the J end by 3 bases, with 16 bases between. The DNA for the CDR3 is TGTGCCAGCACCCTTAGCGCGGCCATCTACGAGCAGTACTTC. Its translation is CASTLSAAIYEQYF.

This clonotype occurred many times. The rearrangement links TRBV11-2 to TRBJ1-1; 9 bases line up with TRBD1. The CDR3 length is 19 residues. Germline V gives CDR1 SGHAT, CDR2 FQNNGV. The V segment lost 1 base and the J segment 2 bases; nucleotides outside the gene matches: 14. This CDR3 is CASSLAFRRTGAKNTEAFF. The DNA of the CDR3 is TGTGCCAGCAGCTTAGCTTTTAGAAGGACAGGGGCCAAAAACACTGAAGCTTTCTTT.

In this sample, this clonotype turned up many times. The chain couples TRBV4-1 to TRBJ2-3; possibly TRBD2 for D (6 bases). CDR3 length: 15 residues. Germline assignment: CDR1 MGHRA and CDR2 YSYEKL. Between the trimmed V and J ends, which lost 0 bases and 4 bases, there was a span of 11 bases. The CDR3 protein is CASSQDRGIADTQYF. The CDR3, as DNA: TGCGCCAGCAGCCAAGATCGCGGGATCGCAGATACGCAGTATTTT.

As to this clonotype: This may stem from a read error, because a much larger clone lies one nucleotide away. The V and J genes are TRBV6-1 and TRBJ2-7; D may be TRBD1 or TRBD2 (5 bases each). This CDR3 region has 15 residues. Germline V gene data show CDR1 as MNHNS and CDR2 as SASEGT. Trimming left V 1 base short and J 2 bases short, with 12 bases between. CDR3 DNA sequence: TGTGCCAGCAGTGAAGGACACGGGACCCCCTACGAGCAGTACTTC. As protein: CASSEGHGTPYEQYF.

This clonotype was counted a few times. The chain recombines TRBV19 with TRBJ2-1; 11 bases map to TRBD2. V lost 8 bases to trimming and J lost 4 bases; unmatched junction nucleotides: 7. The germline V gene encodes CDR1 LNHDA and CDR2 SQIVND (reference sequence). CDR3 size: 15 residues. CDR3 loop: CASSELAGEYNEQFF. The CDR3 DNA follows: TGTGCCAGTTCCGAACTAGCGGGAGAGTACAATGAGCAGTTCTTC.

In regard to this clonotype: One end of the junction fails to match germline, which may point to a read error. The CDR3 region is CASSYNSLGLAGGDELFF. CDR3 sequence (DNA): TGTGCCAGCAGCTATAACTCGCTGGGACTAGCGGGAGGAGATGAGCTGTTCTTC. The gene calls are TRBV5-6 and TRBJ2-1, with 15 bases that match TRBD2. The CDR3 contains 18 residues. Germline values: CDR1 SGHDT, CDR2 YYEEEE. Looking up the rest from reference TRBV5-6 and TRBJ2-1 gives the full variable domain: DAGVTQSPTHLIKTRGQQVTLRCSPKSGHDTVSWYQQALGQGPQFIFQYYEEEERQRGNFPDRFSGHQFPNYSSELNVNALLLGDSALYLCASSYNSLGLAGGDELFFGPGTRLTVL.